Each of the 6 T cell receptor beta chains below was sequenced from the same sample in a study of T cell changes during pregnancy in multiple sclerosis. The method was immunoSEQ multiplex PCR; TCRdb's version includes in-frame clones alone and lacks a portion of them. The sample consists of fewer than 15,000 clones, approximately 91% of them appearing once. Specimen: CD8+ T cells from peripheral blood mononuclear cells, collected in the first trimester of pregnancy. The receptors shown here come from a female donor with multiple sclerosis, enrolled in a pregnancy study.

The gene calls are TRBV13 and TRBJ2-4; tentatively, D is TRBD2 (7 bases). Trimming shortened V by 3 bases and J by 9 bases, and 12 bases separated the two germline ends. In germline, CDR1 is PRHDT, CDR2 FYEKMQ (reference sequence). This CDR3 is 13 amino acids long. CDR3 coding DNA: TGTGCCAGCAGCTTGGGGAGGGGGGTCATTCAGTACTTC. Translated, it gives CASSLGRGVIQYF.

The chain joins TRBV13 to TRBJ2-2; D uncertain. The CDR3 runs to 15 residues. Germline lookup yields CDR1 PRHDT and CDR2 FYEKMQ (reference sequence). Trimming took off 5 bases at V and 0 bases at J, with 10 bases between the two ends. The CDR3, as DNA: TGTGCCAGCAGCCAACTAAGAACGAACACCGGGGAGCTGTTTTTT. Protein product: CASSQLRTNTGELFF. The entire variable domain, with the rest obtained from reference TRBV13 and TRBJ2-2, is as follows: AAGVIQSPRHLIKEKRETATLKCYPIPRHDTVYWYQQGPGQDPQFLISFYEKMQSDKGSIPDRFSAQQFSDYHSELNMSSLELGDSALYFCASSQLRTNTGELFFGEGSRLTVL.

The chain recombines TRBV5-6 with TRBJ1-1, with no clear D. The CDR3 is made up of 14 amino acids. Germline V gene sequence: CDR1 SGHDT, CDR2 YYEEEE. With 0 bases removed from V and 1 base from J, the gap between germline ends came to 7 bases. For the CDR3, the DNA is TGTGCCAGCAGCTTGGGGGCGGGGAACACTGAAGCTTTCTTT. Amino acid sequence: CASSLGAGNTEAFF.

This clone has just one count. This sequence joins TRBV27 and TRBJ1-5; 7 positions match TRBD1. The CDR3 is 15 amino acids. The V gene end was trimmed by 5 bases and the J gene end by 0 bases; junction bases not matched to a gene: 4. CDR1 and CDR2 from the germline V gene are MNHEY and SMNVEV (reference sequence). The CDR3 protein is CASSRDRNSNQPQHF. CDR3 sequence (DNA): TGTGCCAGCAGTCGGGACAGAAATAGCAATCAGCCCCAGCATTTT.

The CDR3 DNA sequence: TGCGCCAGCAGTCAAATAGAAAGCCAACGGGGAGGCAACACTGAAGCTTTCTTT. As protein: CASSQIESQRGGNTEAFF. The gene calls are TRBV23-1 and TRBJ1-1; D not certain. TRBV23-1 counts as an open reading frame of uncertain function. V was clipped by 2 bases and J by 2 bases, with 21 bases between them. This CDR3 is 18 amino acids long.

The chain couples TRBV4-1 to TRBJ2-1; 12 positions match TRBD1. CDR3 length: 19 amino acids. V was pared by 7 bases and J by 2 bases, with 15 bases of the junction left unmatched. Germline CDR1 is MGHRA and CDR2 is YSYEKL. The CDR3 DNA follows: TGCGCCAGCAACCCAATTCCGGGACAGGGGGCCAGTCCCTACAATGAGCAGTTCTTC. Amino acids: CASNPIPGQGASPYNEQFF.